This is a list of T cell receptor beta chains from one sample in a study of monozygotic twins with inflammatory bowel disease. For each CDR3 protein, TCRdb gives one entry from its re-call of the 5' RACE reads, without DNA. The sample holds around 230,000 distinct CDR3 sequences. Input material: blood. All receptors derive from a human donor with ulcerative colitis or Crohn's disease, or a healthy co-twin of an affected twin (not recorded which). Each CDR3 is given with its conserved first and last residue.

length: 15; J: TRBJ2-3; V: TRBV18; CDR3: CASSPPGLPGDTQYF
length: 15; J: TRBJ1-6; V: TRBV2; CDR3: CASNLMGTENSPLHF
length: 17; J: TRBJ2-1; V: TRBV5-1; CDR3: CASSLASGTADYNEQFF
length: 15; J: TRBJ1-1; V: TRBV12-3/TRBV12-4; CDR3: CASSFYSGGNTEAFF
length: 15; J: TRBJ1-4; V: TRBV14; CDR3: CASSRGPGSWEKLFF
length: 15; J: TRBJ1-1; V: TRBV5-5; CDR3: CASSRQTTGLAEAFF
length: 15; J: TRBJ2-2; V: TRBV12-3/TRBV12-4; CDR3: CASSLTGVGTGELFF
length: 15; J: TRBJ1-2; V: TRBV15; CDR3: CATSRGFSNQYGYTF
length: 14; J: TRBJ2-3; V: TRBV5-1; CDR3: CASSLEPSTDTQYF
length: 12; J: TRBJ2-5; V: TRBV15; CDR3: CATSHPQETQYF
length: 17; J: TRBJ2-2; V: TRBV7-6; CDR3: CASSLYQRGPDTGELFF
length: 12; J: TRBJ1-3; V: TRBV7-8; CDR3: CASSLGMNTIYF
length: 15; J: TRBJ1-3; V: TRBV5-5; CDR3: CASKYLPDSGNTIYF
length: 15; J: TRBJ2-7; V: TRBV20-1; CDR3: CSARSPSRGVYEQYF
length: 14; J: TRBJ1-5; V: TRBV27; CDR3: CASSDGMEHQPQHF
length: 15; J: TRBJ1-3; V: TRBV5-1; CDR3: CASSPSLYSGNTIYF
length: 15; J: TRBJ1-2; V: TRBV5-1; CDR3: CASSKIGQGNYGYTF
length: 14; J: TRBJ1-3; V: TRBV3-1; CDR3: CASSQEGSGNTIYF
length: 14; J: TRBJ2-1; V: TRBV12-3/TRBV12-4; CDR3: CASSERGPYNEQFF
length: 14; J: TRBJ2-7; V: TRBV20-1; CDR3: CSASIWTGTNEQYF
length: 13; J: TRBJ2-1; V: TRBV27; CDR3: CASSFSLRGERFF
length: 14; J: TRBJ2-7; V: TRBV20-1; CDR3: CSAPNRDRSYEQYF
length: 16; J: TRBJ2-5; V: TRBV29-1; CDR3: CSALIRVPGWLETQYF
length: 12; J: TRBJ1-6; V: TRBV7-9; CDR3: CASSFAGKALHF
length: 19; J: TRBJ2-1; V: TRBV13; CDR3: CASSHPNGGVIAAYNEQFF
length: 15; J: TRBJ1-3; V: TRBV5-1; CDR3: CASSLARDSGNTIYF
length: 15; J: TRBJ1-1; V: TRBV7-9; CDR3: CASSPRTGGNTEAFF
length: 15; J: TRBJ2-2; V: TRBV2; CDR3: CASSVLGLNTGELFF
length: 17; J: TRBJ1-5; V: TRBV25-1; CDR3: CASSPQVGVSSNQPQHF
length: 14; J: TRBJ1-2; V: TRBV27; CDR3: CASSLLGGADGYTF
length: 15; J: TRBJ2-1; V: TRBV11-3; CDR3: CASSFGGVNYNEQFF
length: 15; J: TRBJ2-1; V: TRBV5-1; CDR3: CASSSSLSRHNEQFF
length: 12; J: TRBJ1-1; V: TRBV12-3/TRBV12-4; CDR3: CASRDGYTEAFF
length: 13; J: TRBJ2-1; V: TRBV19; CDR3: CASKQGKVGEQFF
length: 15; J: TRBJ2-3; V: TRBV12-3/TRBV12-4; CDR3: CASRRTSGGTDTQYF